This T cell receptor beta chain derives from a study of breast tumors, draining lymph nodes, adjacent tissues. Study outcomes and limitations: Tumors had less TCR diversity than lymph nodes, more than nontumor tissue.

Each CDR3 protein is one row after TCRdb ran MiXCR on the multiplex PCR reads. This table holds roughly 100,000 distinct CDR3 sequences, roughly 33% found once. Axillary draining lymph nodes of breast cancer patients supplied the node samples. For this clonotype: The antigen is undetermined. This may arise from a read error, as a much more abundant clone is one base away.

The CDR3 contains 12 residues. Germline V gene data show CDR1 as SGHRS and CDR2 as YFSETQ. Sequencing input: axillary lymph node tissue. This sequence joins TRBV5-1 and TRBJ2-7; D is undetermined. The TCR was taken from a female donor with breast cancer. Some clones in this sample may be carry-over from other donors' samples. DNA of the CDR3: TGCGCCAGACCGGTGGGCTTAGACGAGCACTACTTC. It is translated as CARPVGLDEHYF.